This T cell receptor (beta chain) is from a study of blood T cell repertoires in COVID-19. Study summary: Donors in the United States, Italy and Spain gave samples during acute or convalescent COVID-19.

Germline-derived CDR1 and CDR2 are LNHDA and SQIVND (reference sequence). The CDR3 has 16 residues. V lost 6 bases, J lost 2 bases, and 9 bases stayed unmatched. Participants were aged about 18 to 89 years from approximately 23 US areas. Symptom resolution, clearance, or two negative PCRs marked the recovered donors of Cohort 3. In the original processing: Reference gene primer amplification yielded estimated nucleated cell counts. Profiling relied on immunoSEQ multiplex PCR, and the TCRdb table lists in-frame clones only, not all of them. For V, J and clone size, that table is used; D and trimming come from the DNA. The table records 350,000 to 400,000 clones, around 92% of them present only once.

This chain connects TRBV19 to TRBJ2-3; 9 bases align to TRBD1. The sequence was obtained from a woman in her 30s who had recovered from COVID-19. The material sequenced was PBMCs or T cells enriched from blood (not recorded which). The CDR3 loop is CASSAGTGTVTDTQYF. In nucleotides, the CDR3 is TGTGCCAGTAGCGCGGGGACAGGGACGGTCACAGATACGCAGTATTTT.